The 14 T cell receptor beta chains listed next were all sequenced from one sample in a study of blood T cell repertoires in COVID-19. Produced via immunoSEQ multiplex PCR; TCRdb's table is partial and in-frame only. The table includes about 190,000 clones, about 80% detected once. Sequencing used peripheral blood. These receptors all stem from a man in his fifties or sixties with acute or convalescent COVID-19.

This clone was detected only once. The V call is TRBV27, the J call TRBJ2-7; 13 bases line up with TRBD2. Germline V lookup: CDR1 MNHEY, CDR2 SMNVEV (reference sequence). The ends lost 6 bases at V and 7 bases at J; junction bases unmatched: 6. This CDR3 is built from 14 residues. This chain's CDR3 is CASRAPGLAGEQYF. The CDR3, as DNA: TGTGCCAGCAGAGCCCCGGGACTAGCGGGGGAGCAGTACTTC.

This clone was seen only once. The chain couples TRBV10-3 to TRBJ2-3; TRBD2 aligns across 9 bases. The CDR3 is 17 amino acids. The ends lost 0 bases at V and 2 bases at J; junction bases unmatched: 6. CDR1 is ENHRY and CDR2 is SYGVKD in the germline V gene. The CDR3 region has the DNA TGTGCCATCAGTGAGTCAAGGCTAGCGGGGAACACAGATACGCAGTATTTT. Residues: CAISESRLAGNTDTQYF.

The rearrangement joins TRBV11-2 to TRBJ1-6; TRBD1 aligns across 9 bases. Germline V gene sequence: CDR1 SGHAT, CDR2 FQNNGV. The CDR3 totals 15 residues. V was clipped by 1 base and J by 9 bases; unmatched bases: 4. The CDR3 DNA is TGTGCCAGCAGCTTAGGACAGGGGGGTAGTTCACCCCTCCACTTT. Translated, it gives CASSLGQGGSSPLHF. Supplemented by reference TRBV11-2 and TRBJ1-6, the full variable domain reads EAGVAQSPRYKIIEKRQSVAFWCNPISGHATLYWYQQILGQGPKLLIQFQNNGVVDDSQLPKDRFSAERLKGVDSTLKIQPAKLEDSAVYLCASSLGQGGSSPLHFGNGTRLTVT.

The CDR3 DNA reads as TGCGCCAGCAGCTTGGCAGGGCGTTACAATGAGCAGTTCTTC. This encodes CASSLAGRYNEQFF. The V and J genes are TRBV5-1 and TRBJ2-1, with TRBD1 as a possible D gene (5 bases). Germline V gives CDR1 SGHRS, CDR2 YFSETQ. Trimming left V 0 bases short and J 4 bases short, with 8 bases between. This CDR3 is 14 amino acids long.

This clone has just one count. CDR3 nucleotide sequence: TGTGCCAGCAGCTCAGGCCGTCCCACAGATACGCAGTATTTT. Translated: CASSSGRPTDTQYF. The chain has TRBV7-3 and TRBJ2-3; D gene unclear. Germline V gene lookup returns CDR1 SGHTA and CDR2 FQGTGA. This CDR3 comprises 14 residues. V lost 4 bases, J lost 2 bases, and 10 bases lay in between.

This chain connects TRBV9 to TRBJ2-1, with 8 bases identical to TRBD2. Trimming cost V 0 bases and J 0 bases; bases outside gene matches: 2. From germline, CDR1 is SGDLS and CDR2 YYNGEE. CDR3 length: 16 amino acids. The CDR3, as DNA: TGTGCCAGCAGCGTAGGGACTAGCAGCTCCTACAATGAGCAGTTCTTC. Translation gives CASSVGTSSSYNEQFF.

The genes are TRBV27 and TRBJ1-5; tentatively, D is TRBD1 (6 bases). This CDR3 has 16 amino acids. V dropped 6 bases and J dropped 4 bases, with 19 bases sitting between them. CDR1 MNHEY and CDR2 SMNVEV come from the germline V gene (reference sequence). Here the CDR3 reads CASSSWGQGLNQPQHF. CDR3 nucleotide sequence: TGTGCCAGCAGCAGTTGGGGTCAGGGGCTAAATCAGCCCCAGCATTTT.

The genes are TRBV7-9 and TRBJ1-1; TRBD1 aligns across 7 bases. CDR3 size: 14 residues. CDR1 is SEHNR and CDR2 is FQNEAQ in the germline V gene (reference sequence). Trimming took 5 bases from V and 0 from J; bases not matched to a gene: 3. The CDR3 region has the DNA TGTGCCAGCAGCCAGGGACAGTTGAACACTGAAGCTTTCTTT. Translated, it gives CASSQGQLNTEAFF.

This sequence joins TRBV6-5 and TRBJ2-1; the D gene is possibly TRBD2 (6 bases). Germline loops: CDR1 MNHEY, CDR2 SVGAGI. The CDR3 is 12 amino acids. V was clipped by 2 bases and J by 9 bases, with 8 bases between them. The CDR3 is CASSYRGFEQFF. Written as DNA, the CDR3 is TGTGCCAGCAGTTACCGGGGGTTTGAGCAGTTCTTC.

This chain joins TRBV6-2 or TRBV6-3 and TRBJ2-7; 7 bases line up with TRBD1. This CDR3 region has 17 residues. The V gene's germline CDR1 is MNHEY and CDR2 SVGEGT. V was clipped by 5 bases and J by 0 bases; unmatched bases: 13. The CDR3 region has the DNA TGTGCCAGCAGTCCCCCCAGGGGGACGCCGAGCTCCTACGAGCAGTACTTC. Protein: CASSPPRGTPSSYEQYF.

The chain couples TRBV28 to TRBJ2-6, with a possible D match to TRBD1 (5 bases). Deletions cut 3 bases from V and 3 bases from J, with 9 bases between. The germline gives CDR1 MDHEN, CDR2 SYDVKM. The CDR3 covers 15 residues. The CDR3 region is CASSFWGFGANVLTF. The CDR3 DNA is TGTGCCAGCAGTTTTTGGGGCTTTGGGGCCAACGTCCTGACTTTC. Based on the CDR3 plus reference TRBV28 and TRBJ2-6, the full variable domain is DVKVTQSSRYLVKRTGEKVFLECVQDMDHENMFWYRQDPGLGLRLIYFSYDVKMKEKGDIPEGYSVSREKKERFSLILESASTNQTSMYLCASSFWGFGANVLTFGAGSRLTVL.

V and J are TRBV6-5 and TRBJ1-1; D call uncertain. The CDR3 extends over 11 amino acids. Trimming removed 6 bases from V and 4 bases from J, with 6 bases in between. The germline V gene has CDR1 MNHEY and CDR2 SVGAGI. This chain's CDR3 is CASREGTEAFF. For the CDR3, the DNA is TGTGCCAGCAGGGAGGGCACTGAAGCTTTCTTT.

This clone was detected only a few times. The chain uses TRBV28 and TRBJ2-7; 8 bases fit TRBD2. Trimming took 2 bases from V and 2 from J; bases not matched to a gene: 14. This CDR3 region has 18 residues. Germline V gives CDR1 MDHEN, CDR2 SYDVKM. The CDR3 spells CASSLIIRLAGGTYEQYF. CDR3 DNA sequence: TGTGCCAGCAGTTTAATTATCCGTCTAGCGGGTGGGACCTACGAGCAGTACTTC.

This chain links TRBV6-5 with TRBJ1-6; D may be TRBD1 (5 bases). V gave up 6 bases and J gave up 8 bases, with 11 bases separating them. Germline loops: CDR1 MNHEY, CDR2 SVGAGI. This CDR3 has 13 residues. CDR3 region: CASRTDRDSPLHF. In nucleotides, the CDR3 is TGTGCCAGCAGAACAGACAGAGATTCACCCCTCCACTTT.